This paragraph covers one T cell receptor beta chain sequence. This receptor's antigen is unknown. No clone much larger than this one lies a single base away; base qualities are absent. The cohort consisted of 600 or so healthy bone marrow donors. At the time of sampling, all cohort members were nominally healthy, though unrecorded immune exposures were likely present. The donor tested CMV seronegative, placing the donor among the roughly 350 seronegative members of the cohort. A peripheral blood sample was provided by each donor, and peripheral blood mononuclear cells were used for TCR beta sequencing. Genomic DNA was extracted from the blood cell samples with the Qiagen DNeasy Blood Extraction Kit. This record comes from a study of cytomegalovirus exposure and HLA in healthy donors (dated 2017 in TCRdb). General notes on the study: An earlier analysis of approximately 550 of the donors reported about 250 Gb of sequence data and some 120 million unique TCR beta sequences from 150 million to 200 million T cells. Rather than drawing on any new phenotypic data, the later analysis identified candidate immune exposures from TCR beta sequences and the way those sequences occurred across donors. A later analysis re-analyzed previously published TCR beta repertoires from 600 to 850 donors and added high-resolution HLA genotyping to study TCR occurrence patterns. In an earlier analysis of 587 of the donors, high-throughput TCR beta sequencing was used to judge whether each TCR beta V gene segment behaved as functional or pseudogenic. Donor age, sex, ethnicity and CMV serostatus were compiled alongside the repertoire data. High-throughput TCR immunosequencing, statistical association of individual TCRs with disease status, and machine learning were combined to predict cytomegalovirus infection status. Among under 450 genotyped donors of the cohort, an average of approximately 240,000 unique TCR beta nucleotide sequences were sequenced per donor, roughly 18% of them non-productive. All discovery cohort repertoires had been generated on a single sequencing platform. The genetic ancestry cluster associated with self-reported Caucasian donors included about 81% of the roughly 380 genotyped donors. A later genetic analysis used genome-wide SNP genotypes for about 65% of the roughly 670 donors, treating that subset as a discovery cohort. The aim of the study was to test whether cataloging public T cell receptors could identify signatures of past pathogen exposure. Around 300 gigabases of sequencing data and tens of millions of unique TCR sequences were included in an early release covering about 700 HLA-typed donors. Class I and class II HLA loci were covered by the typing at four-digit resolution. A separate validation cohort of 100 to 150 different subjects was used in addition to the roughly 620-subject first cohort. The number of typed donors differed by locus: roughly 629-640 for A, B, C, DRB1 and DQB1; 500 to 550 for DQA1; 600 to 610 for DPA1; and around 490 for DPB1. Because of strong linkage in the cohort, roughly five DR-DQ haplotypes were treated as single units for association and clustering. Using immunosequencing, the study profiled T cell repertoires from some 670 subjects and related those repertoires to cytomegalovirus serostatus.

The library was obtained by the immunoSEQ multiplex PCR assay. The multiplex PCR relied on a mix of 60 forward primers for TCR Vbeta segments and 13 reverse primers for TCR Jbeta segments. The CDR3 region of rearranged TCR beta genes was amplified from genomic DNA with a multiplex PCR assay. The Illumina HiSeq System was used to sequence the amplified TCR beta libraries as 87-base-pair reads. The source study handled its data this way. Across the 700 or so repertoires, a later analysis counted 80 million or so unique TCR beta chains, around 11 million of which were shared by at least two donors. A nearest-neighbor algorithm error-corrected the raw reads and collapsed the reads into unique sequences, merging closely related sequences to remove PCR and sequencing errors. CDR3 sequences were aligned to IMGT reference sequences to assign V, D and J gene segments. For a sequence to be retained, at least a six-nucleotide match to both a V gene segment and a J gene segment was required. A rearrangement was called productive if the CDR3 had no stop codons and remained in frame with V and J, and every other rearrangement was called non-productive. CDR3 was defined according to IMGT convention as the region running from the second conserved V-encoded cysteine to the conserved J-encoded phenylalanine. In an earlier analysis of more than 550 of the donors, sequences lacking an unambiguous match to a single V gene segment were excluded. An earlier analysis of just under 600 of the donors called V segments functional above 56.7% productive rearrangements and segregating when the between-donor standard deviation exceeded 5%. A statistical classification framework was developed to diagnose cytomegalovirus status using the catalog of TCR beta chain sequences. V and J gene assignment, in a later analysis, came from comparing TCR nucleotide sequences with IMGT/GENE-DB human TR gene sequences. Using the TCRdist pipeline, a later analysis assigned CDR3 sequences along with most-parsimonious VDJ recombination scenarios. In a later analysis, each TCR beta chain was defined by its CDR3 amino acid sequence together with its V-gene family, and reads lacking a unique V-gene family were excluded. A later analysis removed several hundred highly shared, low-generation-probability nucleotide sequences to deal with suspected cross-contamination and a sequencing artifact. In a later analysis, a clonal expansion index for each public chain was calculated from normalized within-repertoire ranks of inferred template counts. In a later analysis, generation probabilities were computed using a VDJ recombination model fitted to out-of-frame rearrangements, and the results were checked against IGoR. A later analysis scored TCR-TCR, TCR-HLA and TCR-CMV co-occurrence with hypergeometric tests, applying a repertoire-size bias correction to TCR pairs. To estimate false discovery rates, a later analysis permuted the HLA or CMV assignments 20 times. In a later analysis, co-occurring TCRs were grouped with DBSCAN, and TCRdist sequence similarity was added when clustering was performed within HLA-allele-positive subsets. Co-occurrence clustering excluded repertoires with fewer than 30,000 or more than 120,000 public chains, plus five with anomalous nucleotide sharing. TCRdb retrieved this table from immuneACCESS and kept in-frame rearrangements only. Not all clones are present; in checked studies, unresolved V genes account for under half, and no reason is known for the remainder. D and trimming were read from the DNA, whereas the V and J calls and clone size are those reported in that table. The sample records 110,000 to 150,000 clones, over 65% of which are singletons. Of the sample, 1.5% to 2% falls within the top ten clones.

What the research found in general, with its limitations: It was suggested by the authors that the approach could potentially be generalized to other disease states and immunological phenotypes. V-gene and J-gene trimming of TCR beta chains was associated with a missense DCLRE1C variant in a later genetic analysis, and the association was replicated in an independent cohort. The earlier analysis of approximately 560 of the donors excluded approximately 15 rarely observed V segments, including chromosome 9 orphons, because counts were too low. Correlated functional status among segregating V segments might reflect linkage disequilibrium, but an unknown experimental factor could not be ruled out. Roughly uniform sequencing depth across donors was assumed in presence/absence analyses, although this assumption may not hold. Some IMGT-functional V segments, including TRBV6-2 and TRBV6-3, could not be distinguished by the 87-base-pair reads and were therefore excluded. An earlier analysis of some 590 of the donors showed that most TCR beta V segments appeared in productive rearrangements either about 87% or about 30% of the time, which broadly matched IMGT annotations. Compared with equally common non-associated chains, HLA-associated TCR beta chains in a later analysis were more clonally expanded and had lower generation probabilities. A later analysis found that TCR association rates varied across HLA loci, with DRB1 alleles showing the most associated TCRs and HLA-C alleles the fewest. Because HLA typing was missing for some donors at each locus, association tests included only the typed subset. The study gave a list of under 200 TCR beta chains associated with cytomegalovirus. According to a later analysis, most CMV-associated TCR beta chains appeared to be HLA-restricted, and the HLA associations seemed to be driven largely by CMV exposure. Specific HLA alleles were associated with around 18,000 TCR beta sequences at a false discovery rate of 0.05 in a later analysis. Strong co-occurrence of HLA alleles, especially DR and DQ, made assigning TCR associations to individual alleles difficult. The sequencing pipeline was judged likely to have produced a cluster of highly shared sequence variants as a technical artifact. Most TCR sequences were seen in very few donors, while some public TCRs were found in many individuals. A later analysis reported that several top co-occurrence clusters appeared linked to parvovirus B19, influenza, CMV and Epstein-Barr virus. The cohort was sequenced for TCR beta chains only, and without alpha or paired-chain data the features that could be detected were limited. In vitro tests confirmed that a few of the cytomegalovirus-associated TCR beta chains recognize cytomegalovirus antigens. Cytomegalovirus status was reported to be diagnosed by the classifier with high specificity and sensitivity in both the original and validation cohorts. CMV serostatus was the only immune exposure information available for the cohort. A further reported finding was that TCR beta sequences accurately predicted the HLA-A and HLA-B alleles for most subjects in the first cohort. A later genetic analysis reported fewer N-insertions in productive TCRs among donors in an Asian-associated ancestry cluster than the roughly 700-donor mean.

The CDR3 numbers 15 residues from cysteine through phenylalanine. Only the CDR3 portion is preserved as DNA: 45 bases, with reading frame beginning at the first base. Here V drops 7 bases and J drops 2 bases, and the junction holds 10 bases not matched to any gene. CDR1 and CDR2, per the germline V gene (reference sequence), are LNHDA and SQIVND. The sequencing sample was made of PBMCs. The sequence derives from a woman in her twenties or thirties in good health and CMV-seronegative. In this chain, TRBV19 is recombined with TRBJ2-5, with 7 middle bases fitting TRBD2. The CDR3 region reads CASKRSSGSQETQYF. The nucleotides read TGTGCCAGTAAAAGATCTAGCGGCTCACAAGAGACCCAGTACTTC.